Described below is a single T cell receptor beta chain sequence and its context. This entry is derived from a study of blood T cell repertoires in COVID-19. Libraries were prepared by immunoSEQ multiplex PCR; TCRdb keeps only in-frame clonotypes and omits some of them. This sample has a few hundred thousand clones, with 75% to 90% found just once. The ends were cut back, 0 bases at V and 1 base at J, with 12 bases in the middle. The germline CDR1 and CDR2 sequences are SNHLY and FYNNEI. This CDR3 is 16 amino acids long. The sequenced sample consisted of peripheral blood. This receptor was obtained from a woman in her sixties with acute or convalescent COVID-19. The chain links TRBV2 to TRBJ1-1; perhaps TRBD1 as D (5 bases). The DNA of the CDR3 is TGTGCCAGCAGTGAAGCGGGCAGGGTAACGAACACTGAAGCTTTCTTT. Translation gives CASSEAGRVTNTEAFF. The full variable domain, in which reference TRBV2 and TRBJ1-1 provide the parts outside the CDR3, is EPEVTQTPSHQVTQMGQEVILRCVPISNHLYFYWYRQILGQKVEFLVSFYNNEISEKSEIFDDQFSVERPDGSNFTLKIRSTKLEDSAMYFCASSEAGRVTNTEAFFGQGTRLTVV.